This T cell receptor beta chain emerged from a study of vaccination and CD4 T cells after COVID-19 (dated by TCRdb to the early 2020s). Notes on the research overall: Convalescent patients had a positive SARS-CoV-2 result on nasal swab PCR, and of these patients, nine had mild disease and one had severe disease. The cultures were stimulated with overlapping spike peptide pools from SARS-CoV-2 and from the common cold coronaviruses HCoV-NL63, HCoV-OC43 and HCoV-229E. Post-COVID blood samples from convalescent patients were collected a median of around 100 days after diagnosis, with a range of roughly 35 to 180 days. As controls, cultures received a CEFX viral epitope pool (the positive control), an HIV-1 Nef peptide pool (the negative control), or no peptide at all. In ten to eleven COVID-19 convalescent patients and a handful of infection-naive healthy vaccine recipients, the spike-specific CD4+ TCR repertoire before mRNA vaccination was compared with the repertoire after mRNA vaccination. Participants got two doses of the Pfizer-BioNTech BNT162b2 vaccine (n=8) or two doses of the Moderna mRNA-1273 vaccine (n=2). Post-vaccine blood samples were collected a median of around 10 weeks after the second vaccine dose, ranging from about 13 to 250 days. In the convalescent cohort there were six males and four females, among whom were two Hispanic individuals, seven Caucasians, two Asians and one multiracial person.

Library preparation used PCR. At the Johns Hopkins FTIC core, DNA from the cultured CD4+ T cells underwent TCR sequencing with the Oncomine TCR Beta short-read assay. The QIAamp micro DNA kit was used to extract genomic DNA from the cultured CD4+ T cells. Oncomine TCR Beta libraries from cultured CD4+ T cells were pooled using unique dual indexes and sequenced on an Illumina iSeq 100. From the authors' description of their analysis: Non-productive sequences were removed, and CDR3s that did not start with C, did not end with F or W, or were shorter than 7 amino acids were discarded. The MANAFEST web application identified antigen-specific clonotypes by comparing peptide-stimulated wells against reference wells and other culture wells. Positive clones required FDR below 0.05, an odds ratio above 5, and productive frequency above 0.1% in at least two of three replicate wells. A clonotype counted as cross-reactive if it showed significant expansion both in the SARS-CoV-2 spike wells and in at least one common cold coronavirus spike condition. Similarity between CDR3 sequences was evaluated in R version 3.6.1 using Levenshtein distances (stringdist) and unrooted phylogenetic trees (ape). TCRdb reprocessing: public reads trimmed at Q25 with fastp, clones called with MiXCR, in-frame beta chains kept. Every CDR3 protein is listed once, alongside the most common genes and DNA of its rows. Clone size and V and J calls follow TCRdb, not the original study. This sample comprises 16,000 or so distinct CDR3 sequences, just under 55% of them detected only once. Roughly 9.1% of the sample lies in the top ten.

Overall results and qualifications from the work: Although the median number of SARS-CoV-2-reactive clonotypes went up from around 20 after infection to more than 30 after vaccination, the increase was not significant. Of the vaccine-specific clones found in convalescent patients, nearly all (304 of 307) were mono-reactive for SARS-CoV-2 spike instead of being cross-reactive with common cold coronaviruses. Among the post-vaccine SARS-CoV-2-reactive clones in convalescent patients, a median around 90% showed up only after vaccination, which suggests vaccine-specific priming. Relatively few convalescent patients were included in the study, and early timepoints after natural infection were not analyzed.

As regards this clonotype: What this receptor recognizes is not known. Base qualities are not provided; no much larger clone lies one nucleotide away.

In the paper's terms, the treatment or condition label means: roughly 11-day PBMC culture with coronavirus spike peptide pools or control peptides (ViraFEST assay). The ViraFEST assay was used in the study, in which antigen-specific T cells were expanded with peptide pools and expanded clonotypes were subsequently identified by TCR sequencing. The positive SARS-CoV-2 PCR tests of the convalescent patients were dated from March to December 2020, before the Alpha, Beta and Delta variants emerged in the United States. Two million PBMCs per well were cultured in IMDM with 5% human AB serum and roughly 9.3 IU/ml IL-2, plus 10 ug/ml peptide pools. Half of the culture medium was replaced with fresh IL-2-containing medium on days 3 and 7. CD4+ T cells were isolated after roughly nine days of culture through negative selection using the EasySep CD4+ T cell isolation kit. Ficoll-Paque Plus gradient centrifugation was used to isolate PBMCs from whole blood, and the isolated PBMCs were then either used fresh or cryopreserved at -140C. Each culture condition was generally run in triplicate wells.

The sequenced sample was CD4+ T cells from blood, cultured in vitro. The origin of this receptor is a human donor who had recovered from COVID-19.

The DNA reads TGTGCCAGCTCACCACCGGGCGGAGGGAGCTCCTACGAGCAGTACTTC. Translation gives CASSPPGGGSSYEQYF. This chain joins TRBV18 to TRBJ2-7; a tentative D match to TRBD2 spans 6 bases. The CDR3 numbers 16 residues from cysteine through phenylalanine. Only the CDR3 DNA is retained, 48 bases long and in frame from the first base. The germline V gene encodes CDR1 KGHSH and CDR2 LQKENI. The junction shows trimming of 0 bases on V and 0 bases on J, plus 12 bases between the germline ends.